Listed below are T cell receptor beta chains from one sample, sequenced in a study of esophageal squamous cell carcinoma under preoperative chemotherapy. TCRdb re-analysed the PCR reads in MiXCR, keeping a single row per CDR3 protein. The table records fewer than 16,000 distinct CDR3 sequences, 60% of them present only once. This material was collected from a patient given preoperative chemotherapy. These receptors were taken from a human donor with esophageal squamous cell carcinoma. The donor label of this sample is uncertain. CDR3s include the opening cysteine and the closing phenylalanine or tryptophan. Each record gives: CDR3 DNA, CDR3 protein, D gene, clone size, J gene, V gene. A D gene is named only where the DNA matches it firmly. Rows give clone size only sometimes, using once, few, many, or a class for an expanded clone.

TGTGCCAGCAGTTTGTCCGGAGGAGGAGGGAAAAACAATGAGCAGTACTTC,CASSLSGGGGKNNEQYF,-,-,TRBJ2-7,TRBV12-3/TRBV12-4
TGTGCCAGCAGTGAAATTTGGGAGACCCAGTTCTTT,CASSEIWETQFF,-,-,TRBJ2-1,TRBV6-1
TGTGCCAGCAGCCCCGGGACTAGCGGGGGGCCGGACTACGAGCAGTACTTC,CASSPGTSGGPDYEQYF,TRBD2,-,TRBJ2-7,TRBV5-4
TGTGCCAGCAGTGAAGAGGGGGTGCGAGCAAAAAATACTCAGTACTTT,CASSEEGVRAKNTQYF,-,-,TRBJ2-3,TRBV6-1
TGTGCCAGCAGTTACAGGGGCCAGTCCTACGAGCAGTACTTC,CASSYRGQSYEQYF,-,-,TRBJ2-7,TRBV6-5
TGTGCCAGCAGCAAGGGACGGTGGTCAGAAATGGGAAACTACGAGCAGTACTTC,CASSKGRWSEMGNYEQYF,-,many,TRBJ2-7,TRBV6-1
TGTGCCAGCAGTTACTCCCGTGGGGGAGGTGGCAATCAGCCCCAGCATTTT,CASSYSRGGGGNQPQHF,-,medium-sized,TRBJ1-5,TRBV6-5
TGCGCCAGCAGCCGGAGGACATGGGAGGAGGGAGATACGCAGTATTTT,CASSRRTWEEGDTQYF,-,-,TRBJ2-3,TRBV4-1
TGTGCCAGCAGGCCCCTTCCAGGACAGGGGGCTCTGGATCACACAGATACGCAGTATTTT,CASRPLPGQGALDHTDTQYF,TRBD1,-,TRBJ2-3,TRBV27
TGTGCCAGCAGATCCGGGACAGTTGAAGCTTTCTTT,CASRSGTVEAFF,TRBD1,many,TRBJ1-1,TRBV6-1
TGTGCCAGCAGTCGGGACTGGAACTCCTACAATGAGCAGTTCTTC,CASSRDWNSYNEQFF,-,-,TRBJ2-1,TRBV6-1
TGTGCCAGCGGGCGCCACGGGGGGGGTGGGGCAGAGACGCAGTATTTT,CASGRHGGGGAETQYF,TRBD2,-,TRBJ2-3,TRBV6-1
TGTGCCAGCAGGGGGGGTGGGGAGGGTGCCCAAGAGACCCAGTATTTC,CASRGGGEGAQETQYF,TRBD2,-,TRBJ2-5,TRBV6-1
TGTGCCAGCAGTTTTGGGGGGGGAAGCTCCTACAATGAGCAGTTCTTC,CASSFGGGSSYNEQFF,TRBD2,-,TRBJ2-1,TRBV12-3/TRBV12-4
TGTGCCAGCAGTGAAGGGAACACTGAAGCTTTCTTT,CASSEGNTEAFF,-,-,TRBJ1-1,TRBV6-1
TGTGCCAGCAGTGCAGGGGACGGGATCTCCTACAATGAGCAGTTCTTC,CASSAGDGISYNEQFF,-,-,TRBJ2-1,TRBV6-1
TGTGCCAGCAGTGCCCGCGCGGAGAGTACCGGGGAGCTGTTTTTT,CASSARAESTGELFF,-,once,TRBJ2-2,TRBV6-1
TGTGCCAGCAGCTCCTCCGGCGGGGGAACCTACGAGCAGTACTTC,CASSSSGGGTYEQYF,TRBD2,-,TRBJ2-7,TRBV7-2
TGTGCCAGCAGTATTAGTCCTAGCACAGATACGCAGTATTTT,CASSISPSTDTQYF,-,-,TRBJ2-3,TRBV12-3/TRBV12-4
TGTGCCAGCCGAAGATCAGTCAACCTATTCGACAATACGCAGTACTTT,CASRRSVNLFDNTQYF,-,-,TRBJ2-3,TRBV6-1
TGTGCCAGCAGTGACGGGACAGGAAACACCGGGGAGCTGTTTTTT,CASSDGTGNTGELFF,TRBD1,medium-sized,TRBJ2-2,TRBV6-4
TGTGCCAGCAGCTGGTCCCGGACTGAAAAACTGTTTTTT,CASSWSRTEKLFF,-,many,TRBJ1-4,TRBV6-1
TGTGCCAGCAGTGAAGATATAGCGGGGGGGCCTAGAGATACGCAGTATTTT,CASSEDIAGGPRDTQYF,TRBD2,-,TRBJ2-3,TRBV6-1
TGTGCCAGCAGTGGCGATAGCGGAAGCTACAATGAGCAGTTCTTC,CASSGDSGSYNEQFF,-,-,TRBJ2-1,TRBV6-1
TGTGCCAGCAGCCGGGACAGTCCCTACAATGAGCAGTACTTC,CASSRDSPYNEQYF,TRBD1,-,TRBJ2-5,TRBV11-2
TGTGCCAGCAAAAGGGGGATCCACACAGAGACGCAGTATTTC,CASKRGIHTETQYF,-,-,TRBJ2-3,TRBV7-2
TGTGCCAACCGACAGTACCCACAAGAGACCCAGTTCTTC,CANRQYPQETQFF,-,-,TRBJ2-1,TRBV10-3
TGTGCCAGCGGCTCGGGCTCTGGGGCCAACGTCCTGACTTTC,CASGSGSGANVLTF,-,medium-sized,TRBJ2-6,TRBV25-1
TGTGCCAGAATCGGACAGGCCAACGAGCAGTTCTTC,CARIGQANEQFF,TRBD1,few,TRBJ2-1,TRBV6-1
TGTGCGGGCCACGGCACAGGGGCCGGGGAGACGCAGTATTTC,CAGHGTGAGETQYF,TRBD1,once,TRBJ2-3,TRBV10-3
TGTGCCAGCAGGGGACGAGGGGGGGGGGGCCCAGATACCCAGTATTTT,CASRGRGGGGPDTQYF,-,-,TRBJ2-3,TRBV7-2
TGTGCCAGCAGTTTATATTTGGGTTACAATGAGCAGTTCTTC,CASSLYLGYNEQFF,-,-,TRBJ2-1,TRBV12-3/TRBV12-4
TGTGCCATCAGTGAAGGGGTCGGTGGCAATCAGCCCCAGCATTTT,CAISEGVGGNQPQHF,-,many,TRBJ1-5,TRBV10-3
TGTGCGAGCAGCGGGGGCACTGGCGAAGAGACGCAGTATTTC,CASSGGTGEETQYF,TRBD2,-,TRBJ2-4,TRBV7-2
TGTGCCAGCAGTGAAGGTGGACAGGGAGCCCAAGAGACGCAGTATTTT,CASSEGGQGAQETQYF,TRBD1,-,TRBJ2-3,TRBV6-1
TGTGCCAGCAGTTCGACAGCTAATGAAAAACTGTTTTTT,CASSSTANEKLFF,-,-,TRBJ1-4,TRBV6-5
TGTGCCAGCAGACCACTATCGAACCAGGGGCGCCACGAGCAGTACTTC,CASRPLSNQGRHEQYF,-,-,TRBJ2-7,TRBV6-1
TGTGCCAGCAGTGACCCTACTAGCGCAGAGACCCAGTACTTC,CASSDPTSAETQYF,TRBD2,-,TRBJ2-5,TRBV25-1
TGTGCCAGCAGCTCCCTAGTTAACGAGCAGTACTTC,CASSSLVNEQYF,-,once,TRBJ2-7,TRBV7-2
TGTGCCAGCCGAGGGACAGGGGGTATGACCGGGGAGCTGTTTTTT,CASRGTGGMTGELFF,TRBD1,-,TRBJ2-2,TRBV6-1
TGTGCCAGCAGTGCCGGACAGGGGGCCGGGGAGCTGTTTTTT,CASSAGQGAGELFF,TRBD1,-,TRBJ2-2,TRBV6-4
TGTGCCAGCAGTCTCGACGATGGGGGGGCGACTGAAGCTTTCTTT,CASSLDDGGATEAFF,-,-,TRBJ1-1,TRBV6-4
TGCAGTGCTGCCGGTAGCGGAACTACCTACGAGCAGTACTTC,CSAAGSGTTYEQYF,-,-,TRBJ2-7,TRBV20-1
TGTGCGGGCAGGGGGGGTCGAGCGCAAGAGACCCAGTACTTC,CAGRGGRAQETQYF,-,-,TRBJ2-5,TRBV12-3/TRBV12-4
TGTGCCAGCAGTTACCAGGGAGGAGGAGTGGATACGCAGTATTTT,CASSYQGGGVDTQYF,-,-,TRBJ2-3,TRBV6-2/TRBV6-3
TGTGCCAGCAGCTTGGGGGGAGTCAACGAGCAGTTCTTC,CASSLGGVNEQFF,-,-,TRBJ2-1,TRBV7-8
TGTGCCAGCAGCATCGACGCTGCTGCGGGAAGGCGAGAGACCCAGTACTTC,CASSIDAAAGRRETQYF,-,many,TRBJ2-5,TRBV7-2
TGTGCGGGCAGCGGGGAGAGCAGCAAAGAGACGCAGTATTTT,CAGSGESSKETQYF,TRBD2,-,TRBJ2-3,TRBV10-3
TGTGCCAGCAGACCCCTGGGGGGGACTAGCACAAATACTCAGTATTTT,CASRPLGGTSTNTQYF,TRBD2,-,TRBJ2-3,TRBV6-1
TGTGCCAGCAGCCCAGAACGGGGCTCCTACAATGAGCAGTTCTTC,CASSPERGSYNEQFF,-,-,TRBJ2-1,TRBV9
TGTGCCAGGGGCTTGGGAGCCACAGATACGCAGTATTTT,CARGLGATDTQYF,-,-,TRBJ2-3,TRBV11-3
TGTGCCAGCAGTCGCAAGGGGGGGGACGCCAAAAATACGCAGTATTTC,CASSRKGGDAKNTQYF,-,-,TRBJ2-4,TRBV6-1
TGTGCCAGCACTACGAATGAGCAGTTCTTC,CASTTNEQFF,-,-,TRBJ2-1,TRBV6-1